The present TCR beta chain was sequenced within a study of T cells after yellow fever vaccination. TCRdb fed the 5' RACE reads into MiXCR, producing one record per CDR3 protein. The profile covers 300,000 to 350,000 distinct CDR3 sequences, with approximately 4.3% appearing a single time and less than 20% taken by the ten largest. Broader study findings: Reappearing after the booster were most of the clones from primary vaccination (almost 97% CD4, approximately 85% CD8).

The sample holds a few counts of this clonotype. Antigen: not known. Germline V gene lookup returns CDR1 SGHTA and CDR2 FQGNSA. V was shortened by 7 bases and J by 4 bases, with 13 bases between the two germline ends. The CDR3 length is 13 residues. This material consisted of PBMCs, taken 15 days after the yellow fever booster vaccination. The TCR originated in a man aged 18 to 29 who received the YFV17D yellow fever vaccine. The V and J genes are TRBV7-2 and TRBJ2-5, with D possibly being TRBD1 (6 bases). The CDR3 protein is CASTPQQGETQYF. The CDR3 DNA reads TGTGCCAGCACCCCGCAACAGGGAGAGACCCAGTACTTC. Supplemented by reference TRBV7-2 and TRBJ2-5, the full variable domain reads GAGVSQSPSNKVTEKGKDVELRCDPISGHTALYWYRQSLGQGLEFLIYFQGNSAPDKSGLPSDRFSAERTGGSVSTLTIQRTQQEDSAVYLCASTPQQGETQYFGPGTRLLVL.